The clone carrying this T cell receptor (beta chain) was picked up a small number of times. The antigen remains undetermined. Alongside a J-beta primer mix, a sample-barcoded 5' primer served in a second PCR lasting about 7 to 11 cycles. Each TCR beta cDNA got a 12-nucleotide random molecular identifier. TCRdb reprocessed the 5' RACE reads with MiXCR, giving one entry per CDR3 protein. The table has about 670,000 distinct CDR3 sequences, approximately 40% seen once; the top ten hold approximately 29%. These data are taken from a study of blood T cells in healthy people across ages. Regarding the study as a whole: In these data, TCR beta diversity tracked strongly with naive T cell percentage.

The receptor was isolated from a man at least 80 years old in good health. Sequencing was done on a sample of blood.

CDR3 region: CASSPQGAGAFQETQYF. DNA for the CDR3: TGTGCCAGCTCACCACAAGGAGCGGGAGCCTTCCAAGAGACCCAGTACTTC. V gene TRBV18 combines with J gene TRBJ2-5; TRBD2 aligns across 8 bases. The CDR3 covers 17 residues. Germline assignment: CDR1 KGHSH and CDR2 LQKENI. V was pared by 1 base and J by 1 base, with 8 bases of the junction left unmatched.